A single sample is the source of the 14 T cell receptor beta chains below, sequenced in a study of molecular identifiers for immune sequencing clone quantification. One entry per CDR3 protein results from TCRdb running MiXCR on the PCR reads. The data hold some 59,000 distinct CDR3 sequences, with around 25% observed a single time. The sequenced material came from naive CD8+ T cells from blood, with Jurkat cell RNA spiked in. This sample's subset: FACS-sorted CD8+CD4-CCR7+CD45RA+ naive T cells. The receptors here all came from a human donor in good health. Some libraries in this study had Jurkat cell RNA spiked in.

This clonotype was counted many times. The J gene is TRBJ2-3, the V gene TRBV23-1; TRBD1 might be the D (6 bases). TRBV23-1 is designated an ORF whose function remains uncertain. CDR3 length: 16 residues. Trimming removed 0 bases from V and 4 bases from J, with 14 bases in between. CDR3 nucleotide sequence: TGCGCCAGCAGTCAATCAGAGTACAGGGACGCAGATACGCAGTATTTT. The encoded protein is CASSQSEYRDADTQYF.

Ten or more counts support this clonotype. V is TRBV4-3 and J is TRBJ2-3; 10 nucleotides line up with TRBD1. Per germline, CDR1 LGHNA and CDR2 YSLEER. J gave up 1 base and V 1 base, and 2 bases lay outside the gene matches. This CDR3 is built from 16 residues. CDR3 nucleotides: TGCGCCAGCAGCCAAGTGGGGACAGGGGGCACAGATACGCAGTATTTT. It yields the protein CASSQVGTGGTDTQYF.

This clonotype appeared many times. The chain joins TRBV20-1 to TRBJ2-7; perhaps TRBD1 as D (5 bases). V lost 6 bases, J lost 0 bases, and 12 bases lay in between. This CDR3 comprises 13 residues. Germline CDR1 reads DFQATT; CDR2 reads SNEGSKA (reference sequence). CDR3 nucleotides: TGCAGTGCAACCGGACACAACTCCTACGAGCAGTACTTC. It translates to CSATGHNSYEQYF.

Many counts were recorded for this clonotype. DNA for the CDR3: TGTGCCAGTAGTGCGGAATCGCGGGGCTACAATGAGCAGTTCTTC. Protein sequence: CASSAESRGYNEQFF. This chain joins TRBV19 and TRBJ2-1; tentatively, D is TRBD2 (6 bases). The CDR3 contains 15 residues. V lost 5 bases and J lost 3, with 14 bases in between. The germline V gene encodes CDR1 LNHDA and CDR2 SQIVND (reference sequence). The full variable domain, rest sourced from reference TRBV19 and TRBJ2-1, is DGGITQSPKYLFRKEGQNVTLSCEQNLNHDAMYWYRQDPGQGLRLIYYSQIVNDFQKGDIAEGYSVSREKKESFPLTVTSAQKNPTAFYLCASSAESRGYNEQFFGPGTRLTVL.

This clonotype was observed at least ten times. The chain is built from TRBV20-1 and TRBJ2-1; the match to TRBD2 covers 12 bases. From germline, CDR1 is DFQATT and CDR2 SNEGSKA (reference sequence). V lost 1 base and J lost 5; bases outside the gene matches: 9. This CDR3 has 17 residues. DNA for the CDR3: TGCAGTGCTAGAGGTGGACTAGCGGGATTCGGCCACAATGAGCAGTTCTTC. Translation gives CSARGGLAGFGHNEQFF.

This clonotype showed up many times. Here the CDR3 DNA reads TGTGCCAGCGGAACAGGGAGTTGGCAGTTCTTC. Its translation is CASGTGSWQFF. The chain links TRBV12-3 or TRBV12-4 to TRBJ2-1; D possibly corresponds to TRBD1 (6 bases). The CDR3 loop spans 11 amino acids. V lost 8 bases, J lost 12 bases, and 14 bases lay in between.

The sample holds a few counts of this clonotype. Germline and junction disagree at one end, which may indicate a read error. The chain uses TRBV12-3 or TRBV12-4 and TRBJ2-1; D is ambiguous. The CDR3 contains 12 residues. CDR3 in amino acids: CASSLAGESLLF. CDR3 DNA sequence: TGTGCCAGCAGTTTAGCGGGTGAAAGCCTGCTCTTC.

There are a few counts of this clonotype. This sequence joins TRBV30 and TRBJ1-1, with a tentative D call TRBD1 (5 bases). The CDR3 is made up of 11 amino acids. The V gene lost 2 bases and the J gene lost 10 bases, with 11 bases spanning the gap. Per germline, CDR1 GTSNPN and CDR2 SVGIG (reference sequence). The CDR3 DNA is TGTGCCTGGAGTCCCCCGGGGGGAGCTTTCTTT. It encodes CAWSPPGGAFF.

This clonotype was found many times. This sequence joins TRBV7-9 and TRBJ2-3; TRBD1 agrees at 8 bases. This CDR3 has 14 residues. V shed 5 bases, J shed 5 bases, and the junction held 6 bases outside the gene matches. Germline lookup yields CDR1 SEHNR and CDR2 FQNEAQ (reference sequence). As DNA, the CDR3 is TGTGCCAGCAGCCCTGGACAGGGTGTAGATACGCAGTATTTT. Translation gives CASSPGQGVDTQYF.

Comments on this clonotype: The conserved phenylalanine or tryptophan is not found at the CDR3 terminus, so this likely reflects a read error. This chain joins TRBV3-1 and TRBJ2-6; 11 bases map to TRBD1. The CDR3 has 18 amino acids. In germline, CDR1 is LGHDT, CDR2 YNNKEL (reference sequence). The V gene end was trimmed by 2 bases and the J gene end by 4 bases; junction bases not matched to a gene: 7. DNA for the CDR3: TGTGCCAGCAGCCAATTGAGGACAGGGGGCTTAGGGGCCAACGTCCTGACTTAC. This translates into CASSQLRTGGLGANVLTY.

On this clonotype itself: A read error may be the cause here, since a much bigger clone is one base away. This sequence joins TRBV6-6 and TRBJ1-5, with a tentative D call TRBD1 (5 bases). CDR3 length: 14 residues. Germline V gene lookup returns CDR1 MNHNY and CDR2 SVGAGI (reference sequence). The CDR3 region has the DNA TGTGCCAGCGTTGCAGGGTATAGCAATCGGCCCCAGCATTTT. As protein: CASVAGYSNRPQHF.

This clonotype is labeled medium-sized (0.01 to 0.1%). The rearrangement uses TRBV29-1 and TRBJ2-3; 9 bases are shared with TRBD2. Germline CDR1 is SQVTM and CDR2 is ANQGSEA. The V and J ends lost 5 bases and 1 base, in that order; junction bases with no gene match: 10. This CDR3 region has 16 residues. This chain's CDR3 is CSVIPRASGGTDTQYF. As DNA, the CDR3 is TGCAGCGTTATCCCGAGGGCTAGCGGGGGCACAGATACGCAGTATTTT.

In regard to this clonotype: A much larger clonotype is one base distant, so this may be a read error. This CDR3 fails to terminate in the conserved phenylalanine or tryptophan, so it likely reflects a read error. The chain recombines TRBV7-3 with TRBJ2-7; 8 bases fit TRBD1. CDR1 SGHTA and CDR2 FQGTGA come from the germline V gene. The CDR3 runs to 18 residues. Trimming removed 4 bases from V and 0 bases from J; junction bases left unmatched: 14. DNA of the CDR3: TGTGCCAGCAGCTCCTTCGGGACAGGTCCTCATAGCTCCTACGAGCAGTACCTC. As protein: CASSSFGTGPHSSYEQYL.

In this sample, this clonotype turned up once. This could be a read error, since a much larger clone is one nucleotide away. The rearrangement links TRBV29-1 to TRBJ2-2; D remains ambiguous. Looked up from germline, CDR1 is SQVTM and CDR2 is ANQGSEA. V lost 4 bases and J lost 3, with 9 bases in between. The CDR3 length is 13 residues. In DNA form, the CDR3 reads TGCAGCGTTGTCCCAACGGACACCGGGGAGCTGTTTTTT. Its protein product is CSVVPTDTGELFF.